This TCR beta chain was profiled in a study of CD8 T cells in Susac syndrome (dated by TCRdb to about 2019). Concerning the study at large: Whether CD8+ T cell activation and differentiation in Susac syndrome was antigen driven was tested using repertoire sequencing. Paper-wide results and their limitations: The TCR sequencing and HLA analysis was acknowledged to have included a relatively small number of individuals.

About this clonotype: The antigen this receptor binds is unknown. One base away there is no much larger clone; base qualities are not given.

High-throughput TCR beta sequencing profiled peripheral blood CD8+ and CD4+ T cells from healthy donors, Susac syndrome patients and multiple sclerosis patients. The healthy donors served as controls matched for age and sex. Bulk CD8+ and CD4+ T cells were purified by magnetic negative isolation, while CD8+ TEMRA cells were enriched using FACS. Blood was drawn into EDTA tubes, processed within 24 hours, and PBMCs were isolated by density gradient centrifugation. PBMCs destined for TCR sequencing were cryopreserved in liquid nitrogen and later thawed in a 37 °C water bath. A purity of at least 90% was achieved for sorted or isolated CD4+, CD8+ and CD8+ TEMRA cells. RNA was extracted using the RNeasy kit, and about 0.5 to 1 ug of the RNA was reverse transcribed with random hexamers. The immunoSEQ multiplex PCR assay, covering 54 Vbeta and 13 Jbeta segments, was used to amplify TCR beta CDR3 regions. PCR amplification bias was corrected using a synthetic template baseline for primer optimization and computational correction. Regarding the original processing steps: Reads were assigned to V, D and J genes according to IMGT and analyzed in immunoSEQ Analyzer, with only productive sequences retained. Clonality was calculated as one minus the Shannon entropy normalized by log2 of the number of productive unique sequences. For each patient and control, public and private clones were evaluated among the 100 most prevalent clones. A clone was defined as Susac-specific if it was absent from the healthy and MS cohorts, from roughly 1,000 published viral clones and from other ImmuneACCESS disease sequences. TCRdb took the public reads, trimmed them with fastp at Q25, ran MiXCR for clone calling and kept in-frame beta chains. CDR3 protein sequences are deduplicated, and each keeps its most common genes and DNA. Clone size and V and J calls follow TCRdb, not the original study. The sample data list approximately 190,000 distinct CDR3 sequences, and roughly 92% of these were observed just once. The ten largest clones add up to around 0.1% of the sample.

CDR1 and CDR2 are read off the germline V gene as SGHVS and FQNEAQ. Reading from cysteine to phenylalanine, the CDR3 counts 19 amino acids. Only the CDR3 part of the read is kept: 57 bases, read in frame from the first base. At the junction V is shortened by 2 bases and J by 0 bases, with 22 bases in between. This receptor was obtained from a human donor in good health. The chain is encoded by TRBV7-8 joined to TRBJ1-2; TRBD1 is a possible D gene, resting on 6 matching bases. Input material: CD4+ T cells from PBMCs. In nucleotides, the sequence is TGTGCCAGCAGCTTAAGGGGGTCTGGGGGGTTAGTAGCTAACTATGGCTACACCTTC. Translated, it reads CASSLRGSGGLVANYGYTF.